This T cell receptor (beta chain) emerged from a study of spatial heterogeneity in lung cancer. Background on the study: The cohort: approximately 66 early-stage, untreated non-small cell lung cancer patients. Each time, sequencing found more beta-chain sequences than alpha-chain sequences. For the average unique TCR and UMI combination, more than ten occurrences appeared in raw reads. General observations from the study: Circulating ubiquitous expanded tumor TCRs were observed more frequently at resection than at follow-up.

The sample holds many counts of this clonotype. Its antigen is unknown. Time point indicated: blood at routine non-recurrence follow-up after resection. Tumor, nontumor lung or frozen PBMC supplied whole RNA that was sequenced unsorted. Trimming cost V 0 bases and J 8 bases, with 16 bases left between them. This CDR3 is built from 15 residues. Germline loops: CDR1 LGHNA, CDR2 YSLEER. Each CDR3 protein gets one entry after TCRdb re-called the 5' RACE reads with MiXCR. The sample shows about 47,000 distinct CDR3 sequences, around 6.7% of them seen only once. The chain combines TRBV4-3 with TRBJ1-2; D unclear. The source is a female donor with early-stage non-small cell lung cancer. The sequencing used PBMCs, collected at follow-up. The CDR3 sequence is CASSQDSRPLGGYTF. For the CDR3, the DNA is TGCGCCAGCAGCCAAGATTCCCGGCCCTTGGGAGGCTACACCTTC.